One TCR beta chain is described in this entry. Its cognate antigen is unknown. The data derive from a study of shared clonotypes between healthy human individuals. Points from the study as a whole: The researchers took only blood, and tissue repertoires probably look different. Incompleteness in sorted-subset sequencing, despite large depth, was shown by rarefaction.

Deep-level assay runs were performed. Per the original data handling: Filtering differed because ImmunoSEQ produced junction-only sequences that carried no quality scores. Profiled with immunoSEQ multiplex PCR; TCRdb holds only in-frame clones, not every one. V and J calls and clone size are given by that table; D and trimming were obtained from the DNA. Here the sample spans some 700,000 clones, 90% being singletons. From germline, CDR1 is MNHEY and CDR2 SVGAGI. Trimming left V 4 bases short and J 7 bases short, with 20 bases between. The CDR3 is 16 residues long. The specimen sequenced was memory CD8+ T cells from PBMCs. Sample subset: CD45RO+ cells pooled with CCR7-negative TemRA cells. The sequence came from a young man in good health. Some clones in this sample may be carry-over from other donors' samples. This sequence joins TRBV6-5 and TRBJ2-1; maybe TRBD2 (5 bases). The CDR3 DNA reads as TGTGCCAGCAGTTCGACCTTCTGGGGAGAAGCGAATGAGCAGTTCTTC. Translation: CASSSTFWGEANEQFF.